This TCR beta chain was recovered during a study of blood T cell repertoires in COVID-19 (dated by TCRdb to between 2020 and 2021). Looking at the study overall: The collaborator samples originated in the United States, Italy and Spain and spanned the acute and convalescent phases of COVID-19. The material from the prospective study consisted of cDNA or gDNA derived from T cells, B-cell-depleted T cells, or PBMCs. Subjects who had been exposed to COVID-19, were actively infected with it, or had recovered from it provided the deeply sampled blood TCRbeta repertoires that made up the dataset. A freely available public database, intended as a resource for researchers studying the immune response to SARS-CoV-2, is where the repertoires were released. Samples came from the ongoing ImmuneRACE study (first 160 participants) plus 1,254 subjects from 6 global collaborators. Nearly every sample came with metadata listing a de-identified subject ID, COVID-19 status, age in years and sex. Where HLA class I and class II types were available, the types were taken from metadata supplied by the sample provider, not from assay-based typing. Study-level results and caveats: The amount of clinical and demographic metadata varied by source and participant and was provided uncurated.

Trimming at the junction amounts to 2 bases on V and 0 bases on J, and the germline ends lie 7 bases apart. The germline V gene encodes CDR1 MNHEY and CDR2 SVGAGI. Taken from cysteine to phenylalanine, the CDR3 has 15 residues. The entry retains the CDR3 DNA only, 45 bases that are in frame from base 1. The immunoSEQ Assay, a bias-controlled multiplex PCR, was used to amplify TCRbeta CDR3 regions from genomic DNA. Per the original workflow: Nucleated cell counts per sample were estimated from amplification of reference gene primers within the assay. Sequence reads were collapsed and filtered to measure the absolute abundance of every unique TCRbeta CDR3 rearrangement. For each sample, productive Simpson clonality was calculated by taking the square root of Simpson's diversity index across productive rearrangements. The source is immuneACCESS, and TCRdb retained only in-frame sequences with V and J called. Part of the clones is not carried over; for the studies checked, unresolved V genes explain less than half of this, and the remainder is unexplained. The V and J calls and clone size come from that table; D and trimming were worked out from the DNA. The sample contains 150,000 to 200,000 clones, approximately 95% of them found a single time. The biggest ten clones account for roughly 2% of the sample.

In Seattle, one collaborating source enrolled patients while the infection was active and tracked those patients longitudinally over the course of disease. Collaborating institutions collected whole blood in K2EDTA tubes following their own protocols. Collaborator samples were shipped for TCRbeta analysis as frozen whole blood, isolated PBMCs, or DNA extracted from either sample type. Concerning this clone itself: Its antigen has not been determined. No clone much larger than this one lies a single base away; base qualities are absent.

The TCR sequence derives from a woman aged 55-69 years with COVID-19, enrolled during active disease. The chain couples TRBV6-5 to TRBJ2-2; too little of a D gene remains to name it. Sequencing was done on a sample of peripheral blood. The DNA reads TGTGCCAGCAGTTACGGGCACTCGAACACCGGGGAGCTGTTTTTT. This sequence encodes CASSYGHSNTGELFF.